Presented here are 15 T cell receptor beta chains from one specimen sequenced in a study of T cells in Graves' hyperthyroidism and ophthalmopathy (dated 2019 in TCRdb). The library was produced with multiplex PCR. Sequencing instrument: Illumina HiSeq 2000. Amplification of TCR beta CDR3 regions was carried out from RNA transcripts. The TCR CDR3 was subjected to a first round of RT-PCR using the HTBI primer set and the Qiagen OneStep RT-PCR kit. Through fastp at Q25 and MiXCR, TCRdb rebuilt clones from the public reads, retaining in-frame beta chains. CDR3 protein sequences are deduplicated, and each keeps its most common genes and DNA. The sample has roughly 400,000 distinct CDR3 sequences on record, more than 13% of them singletons. Around 28% of the sample comes from the top ten. The specimen was blood. Receptors originate from a man over 45 with Graves' ophthalmopathy.

This clonotype showed up many times. The genes are TRBV27 and TRBJ1-1; D not resolved. This CDR3 region has 13 residues. The V gene's germline CDR1 is MNHEY and CDR2 SMNVEV (reference sequence). Trimming took 5 bases from V and 4 from J, leaving 11 bases between them. CDR3 DNA sequence: TGTGCCAGCAGTCCCCGTGGGCCCACTGAAGCTTTCTTT. Amino acid sequence: CASSPRGPTEAFF.

This clonotype was detected ten times or more. The rearrangement links TRBV20-1 to TRBJ2-7; 10 bases align to TRBD2. J was trimmed by 3 bases and V by 6 bases; bases with no gene match: 8. The CDR3 sequence is 14 residues long. Germline V gene sequence: CDR1 DFQATT, CDR2 SNEGSKA (reference sequence). The CDR3 reads CSAGSGTSVYEQYF. CDR3 bases: TGCAGTGCCGGTTCCGGGACTAGCGTCTACGAGCAGTACTTC.

At least ten counts were recorded for this clonotype. This rearrangement joins TRBV20-1 to TRBJ2-5; 11 bases are a match to TRBD2. CDR3 length: 13 residues. After removal of 3 bases from V and 6 bases from J, the junction contained 3 bases not matched to a gene. Germline CDR1 reads DFQATT; CDR2 reads SNEGSKA (reference sequence). The CDR3 DNA sequence: TGCAGTGCTAGGACTAGCGGGGACCAGACCCAGTACTTC. This translates into CSARTSGDQTQYF.

Of note for this clonotype: With a much larger clone just one base away, this may be a read error. This chain connects TRBV12-3 or TRBV12-4 to TRBJ2-1; D is unresolved. The CDR3 runs to 14 residues. CDR3 protein: CASSLSRYYNEEFF. Here the CDR3 DNA reads TGTGCCAGCAGTTTAAGCAGATACTACAATGAGGAGTTCTTC.

V and J are TRBV2 and TRBJ2-7; 13 bases are shared with TRBD2. Germline CDR1 SNHLY, CDR2 FYNNEI. J lost 0 bases, V lost 5 bases, and 4 bases had no gene match. The CDR3 sequence is 16 residues long. The DNA of the CDR3 is TGTGCCAGCAGTCGAAGGACTAGCGGGAGCTCCTACGAGCAGTACTTC. As protein: CASSRRTSGSSYEQYF. Full variable domain (missing parts from reference TRBV2 and TRBJ2-7): EPEVTQTPSHQVTQMGQEVILRCVPISNHLYFYWYRQILGQKVEFLVSFYNNEISEKSEIFDDQFSVERPDGSNFTLKIRSTKLEDSAMYFCASSRRTSGSSYEQYFGPGTRLTVT.

In this sample, this clonotype turned up many times. The chain couples TRBV6-5 to TRBJ2-5; D is perhaps TRBD1 (5 bases). Trimming cost V 2 bases and J 0 bases, with 7 bases left between them. This CDR3 spans 14 amino acids. CDR1 and CDR2 (germline): MNHEY, SVGAGI. CDR3 sequence (DNA): TGTGCCAGCAGTTACGGGGCATACCAAGAGACCCAGTACTTC. Encoded protein: CASSYGAYQETQYF.

This clonotype was picked up many times. The chain combines TRBV18 with TRBJ2-5, with 8 bases matching TRBD2. The CDR3 consists of 16 residues. With V trimmed by 0 bases and J by 2 bases, 5 bases remained unmatched. Germline V gene sequence: CDR1 KGHSH, CDR2 LQKENI. The CDR3 sequence: CASSPPVGREQETQYF. The CDR3 DNA reads as TGTGCCAGCTCACCACCGGTCGGGAGGGAACAAGAGACCCAGTACTTC.

This clonotype was detected only a few times. V gene TRBV29-1 combines with J gene TRBJ2-1; perhaps TRBD2 as D (6 bases). This CDR3 region has 14 residues. Deletions cut 7 bases from V and 7 bases from J, with 20 bases between. Germline CDR1 SQVTM, CDR2 ANQGSEA. CDR3 sequence (DNA): TGCAGCGCCCGGGGGACCCAGGGATCGAATGAGCAGTTCTTC. Amino acids: CSARGTQGSNEQFF.

This clonotype was counted at least ten times. The chain joins TRBV20-1 to TRBJ2-1, with 9 bases fitting TRBD1. The CDR3 runs to 15 residues. Germline CDR1 is DFQATT and CDR2 is SNEGSKA (reference sequence). With 3 bases clipped from V and 8 bases from J, the junction kept 11 bases outside the gene matches. The DNA of the CDR3 is TGCAGTGCTAGGATCCCGGGACAGGGTCCCCATGAGCAGTTCTTC. Translating gives CSARIPGQGPHEQFF.

This clonotype showed up just a few times. V gene TRBV6-1 combines with J gene TRBJ2-7; perhaps TRBD2 as D (7 bases). Trimming shortened V by 5 bases and J by 4 bases, and 18 bases separated the two germline ends. Per the germline V gene, CDR1 is MNHNS and CDR2 is SASEGT. CDR3 length: 15 amino acids. The CDR3 sequence: CASSPQRGTTYEQYF. As DNA, the CDR3 is TGTGCCAGCAGTCCACAGAGGGGGACTACATACGAGCAGTACTTC.

In this sample, this clonotype turned up many times. The J gene is TRBJ2-5, the V gene TRBV29-1; D gene uncertain. Trimming shortened V by 7 bases and J by 2 bases, and 11 bases separated the two germline ends. This CDR3 is 12 amino acids long. Germline V gene data show CDR1 as SQVTM and CDR2 as ANQGSEA. This CDR3 is CSGDPRQETQYF. Written as DNA, the CDR3 is TGCAGCGGCGACCCTCGTCAAGAGACCCAGTACTTC.

This rearrangement joins TRBV2 to TRBJ2-6, with D possibly being TRBD2 (5 bases). CDR1 is SNHLY and CDR2 is FYNNEI in the germline V gene. There are 15 residues in the CDR3. V was trimmed by 8 bases and J by 4 bases, leaving 15 bases between them. The CDR3: CASVHGGSGANVLTF. CDR3 nucleotide sequence: TGTGCCAGCGTCCACGGAGGCTCCGGGGCCAACGTCCTGACTTTC.

This clonotype was seen ten or more times. V is TRBV28 and J is TRBJ2-1; 11 bases align to TRBD2. The V gene's germline CDR1 is MDHEN and CDR2 SYDVKM. The CDR3 runs to 14 residues. After removal of 3 bases from V and 10 bases from J, the junction contained 5 bases not matched to a gene. The CDR3 here is CASSFTSGSAEQFF. The CDR3 coding sequence is TGTGCCAGCAGTTTCACTAGCGGGAGTGCCGAGCAGTTCTTC. Complete variable domain (other parts from reference TRBV28 and TRBJ2-1): DVKVTQSSRYLVKRTGEKVFLECVQDMDHENMFWYRQDPGLGLRLIYFSYDVKMKEKGDIPEGYSVSREKKERFSLILESASTNQTSMYLCASSFTSGSAEQFFGPGTRLTVL.

This clonotype was found many times. The chain carries TRBV6-2 or TRBV6-3 and TRBJ2-1; D gene ambiguous. The V end lost 7 bases, the J end lost 10 bases, and 14 bases lay between the germline ends. Germline V gene lookup returns CDR1 MNHEY and CDR2 SVGEGT. The CDR3 covers 12 residues. As DNA, the CDR3 is TGTGCCAGCACCTCGGCTGTACAGGAGCAGTTCTTC. Its protein product is CASTSAVQEQFF.

This clonotype was observed a handful of times. V usage is TRBV6-1 and J usage is TRBJ1-6; possible D gene TRBD1, 5 bases. This CDR3 contains 15 residues. Per the germline V gene, CDR1 is MNHNS and CDR2 is SASEGT. V was pared by 6 bases and J by 8 bases, with 17 bases between. CDR3 nucleotide sequence: TGTGCCAGCAGCCCCGGCACAGGTGGTGATTCACCCCTCCACTTT. It encodes CASSPGTGGDSPLHF.